This T cell receptor (beta chain) was sequenced for a study of T cell responses to AZD1222 COVID-19 vaccine. This clone was seen more than once but under ten times. The antigen is unknown. General study findings and limits: As reported, nearly half of all spike-specific TCRs target variant regions that are unmutated.

Data came from immunoSEQ multiplex PCR; TCRdb stores just in-frame clones and leaves some out. The sample holds 150,000 to 180,000 clones; roughly 90% are singletons and the top ten take under 7%. V dropped 6 bases and J dropped 4; count of bases not matched to a gene: 5. The CDR3 consists of 14 residues. The germline CDR1 and CDR2 sequences are MRHNA and SNTAGT. The genes are TRBV6-4 and TRBJ2-7; 11 bases align to TRBD1. This sample comprised peripheral blood, obtained on day 0 of MenACWY control vaccination. This sequence was found in an adult in good health. The CDR3 protein is CASRTDRGHYEQYV. The CDR3 coding sequence is TGTGCCAGCAGGACGGACAGGGGGCATTACGAGCAGTACGTC.